These 20 T cell receptor beta chains were sequenced from one sample in a study of neurological immune-mediated disorders. TCRdb reprocessed the 5' RACE reads via MiXCR and lists one record per CDR3 protein. Of tens of thousands of distinct CDR3 sequences in the sample, roughly 3.8% were seen once. The sequenced sample was PBMCs. The source of these receptors is a young man with multiple sclerosis.

A note on this clonotype: Since a much larger clone is just one base distant, this may be a read error. This chain links TRBV21-1 with TRBJ2-1; no check of the table's D call, TRBD1, against the DNA was made. TRBV21-1 is a documented pseudogene. The CDR3 contains 14 residues. CDR3 bases: TGTGCCAGCAGCACACGGGACCGTCAAAATGAGCAGTTCTTC. Encoded protein: CASSTRDRQNEQFF.

This clonotype appeared many times. The J gene is TRBJ1-5, the V gene TRBV25-1; D possibly corresponds to TRBD1 (5 bases). Trimming left V 3 bases short and J 4 bases short, with 10 bases between. The CDR3 has 14 amino acids. Germline CDR1 MGHDK, CDR2 SYGVNS. In nucleotides, the CDR3 is TGTGCCAGCAGTGATTTCGGGGGAAATCAGCCCCAGCATTTT. Translation: CASSDFGGNQPQHF. Full variable domain (remainder filled in from reference TRBV25-1 and TRBJ1-5): EADIYQTPRYLVIGTGKKITLECSQTMGHDKMYWYQQDPGMELHLIHYSYGVNSTEKGDLSSESTVSRIRTEHFPLTLESARPSHTSQYLCASSDFGGNQPQHFGDGTRLSIL.

This clonotype was detected many times. The chain carries TRBV20-1 and TRBJ2-3, with 16 bases fitting TRBD2. Trimming cost V 5 bases and J 4 bases; bases outside gene matches: 3. The CDR3 is 15 amino acids. Germline CDR1 reads DFQATT; CDR2 reads SNEGSKA (reference sequence). CDR3 sequence reads: CSAGGLAGGPDTQYF. The CDR3 DNA reads TGCAGTGCTGGGGGACTAGCGGGGGGGCCAGATACGCAGTATTTT.

The rearrangement links TRBV6-2 or TRBV6-3 to TRBJ2-7; a possible D gene is TRBD2 (6 bases). Germline V gene sequence: CDR1 MNHEY, CDR2 SVGEGT. The CDR3 extends over 13 amino acids. V was cut by 5 bases and J by 2 bases, with 10 bases left in between. CDR3 protein: CASSSGLPYEQYF. CDR3 nucleotides: TGTGCCAGCAGTAGCGGGCTACCCTACGAGCAGTACTTC.

This clonotype showed up many times. The CDR3 loop reads CASSHATAQGGYTF. DNA for the CDR3: TGTGCCAGCAGTCACGCGACTGCCCAAGGGGGCTACACCTTC. The J gene is TRBJ1-2, the V gene TRBV6-5; D uncertain. Between the trimmed V and J ends, which lost 5 bases and 8 bases, there was a span of 18 bases. The germline gives CDR1 MNHEY, CDR2 SVGAGI. The CDR3 consists of 14 residues.

The chain carries TRBV6-1 and TRBJ1-2; D is unresolved. Germline V lookup: CDR1 MNHNS, CDR2 SASEGT. The V end lost 2 bases, the J end lost 4 bases, and 11 bases lay between the germline ends. The CDR3 runs to 14 residues. The chain's CDR3 is CASSESWVSYGYTF. The CDR3, as DNA: TGTGCCAGCAGTGAATCGTGGGTTAGCTATGGCTACACCTTC.

The chain links TRBV20-1 to TRBJ1-6; tentatively, D is TRBD1 (6 bases). This CDR3 has 16 amino acids. Between the trimmed V and J ends, which lost 5 bases and 0 bases, there was a span of 14 bases. Germline V CDR1 and CDR2: DFQATT, SNEGSKA (reference sequence). The CDR3 loop is CSAFKTGSSYNSPLHF. CDR3 nucleotide sequence: TGCAGTGCTTTTAAAACAGGGAGCTCCTATAATTCACCCCTCCACTTT.

This clonotype was recorded many times. The chain joins TRBV4-1 to TRBJ2-1; D call uncertain. CDR1 is MGHRA, CDR2 YSYEKL, per germline. Trimming cost V 1 base and J 1 base, with 11 bases left between them. The CDR3 has 16 residues. CDR3 sequence (DNA): TGCGCCAGCAGCCAAGTAAATCTAGTATCCTACAATGAGCAGTTCTTC. Translated, it gives CASSQVNLVSYNEQFF.

This clonotype was detected many times. V is TRBV5-1 and J is TRBJ1-1, with D tentatively TRBD1 (5 bases). Germline lookup yields CDR1 SGHRS and CDR2 YFSETQ. With 0 bases removed from V and 6 bases from J, the gap between germline ends came to 9 bases. The CDR3 spans 13 residues. CDR3 DNA: TGCGCCAGCAGCTTGGGAGGGACCCCTGAAGCTTTCTTT. Translation: CASSLGGTPEAFF.

Ten or more counts support this clonotype. The chain couples TRBV4-1 to TRBJ2-7; 10 nucleotides agree with TRBD1. The CDR3 loop spans 14 amino acids. In germline, CDR1 is MGHRA, CDR2 YSYEKL. J was trimmed by 4 bases and V by 5 bases; bases with no gene match: 5. The CDR3 loop reads CASSLGQGIYEQYF. The CDR3 region has the DNA TGCGCCAGCAGCTTGGGACAGGGGATATACGAGCAGTACTTC.

To note about this clonotype: This could be a read error, since a much larger clone is one nucleotide away. The genes are TRBV24-1 and TRBJ1-2; unclear D gene. CDR3 length: 12 residues. Germline V lookup: CDR1 KGHDR, CDR2 SFDVKD. V lost 4 bases and J 8 bases, leaving 10 bases between the germline ends. CDR3 in DNA: TGTGCCACCAGTGAAACCCTGGTAGGCTACACCTTC. Its translation: CATSETLVGYTF.

This clonotype was seen a handful of times. The V call is TRBV27, the J call TRBJ1-1, with D tentatively TRBD1 (5 bases). CDR1 MNHEY and CDR2 SMNVEV come from the germline V gene (reference sequence). The V end lost 8 bases, the J end lost 3 bases, and 22 bases lay between the germline ends. This CDR3 contains 16 residues. DNA for the CDR3: TGTGCCAGCGCTGAACTAGGCTGGGGGGAGGACACTGAAGCTTTCTTT. Encoded protein: CASAELGWGEDTEAFF.

This clonotype was seen repeatedly, ten times or more. Compared with germline, one end of the junction differs, possibly owing to a read error. The rearrangement joins TRBV19 to TRBJ1-1, with 8 bases fitting TRBD1. CDR1 is LNHDA and CDR2 is SQIVND in the germline V gene (reference sequence). The CDR3 runs 12 residues. CDR3 region: CASSFPPDRVGF. Written as DNA, the CDR3 is TGTGCCAGTAGTTTTCCACCGGACAGGGTGGGATTT.

This clonotype was counted at least ten times. This chain's CDR3 is CASSETGFGLETQYF. Here the CDR3 DNA reads TGTGCCAGCAGCGAGACAGGGTTCGGGCTCGAGACCCAGTACTTC. This sequence joins TRBV9 and TRBJ2-5; 7 bases line up with TRBD1. Germline V gene lookup returns CDR1 SGDLS and CDR2 YYNGEE. This CDR3 region has 15 residues. V lost 3 bases and J lost 5; bases outside the gene matches: 10.

This clonotype was recorded at least ten times. The V gene is TRBV5-1, the J gene TRBJ2-6; the D is unclear. CDR1 and CDR2 (germline): SGHRS, YFSETQ. This CDR3 region has 19 residues. V was pared by 0 bases and J by 1 base, with 17 bases between. The CDR3 DNA sequence: TGCGCCAGCAGCTTGGCCCCCCAGGAACTCCTTTCTGGGGCCAACGTCCTGACTTTC. It yields the protein CASSLAPQELLSGANVLTF.

This clonotype was seen many times. The V call is TRBV7-3, the J call TRBJ2-1; D not resolved. The CDR3 length is 14 residues. Germline CDR1 and CDR2: SGHTA and FQGTGA. The V end lost 8 bases, the J end lost 4 bases, and 15 bases lay between the germline ends. The CDR3 is CASGLGRRYNEQFF. As DNA, the CDR3 is TGTGCCAGCGGTCTAGGACGGAGATACAATGAGCAGTTCTTC.

This clonotype was counted ten times or more. The J gene is TRBJ2-4, the V gene TRBV10-3; 7 bases line up with TRBD2. The CDR3 has 13 residues. The V segment lost 11 bases and the J segment 0 bases; nucleotides outside the gene matches: 4. The germline CDR1 and CDR2 sequences are ENHRY and SYGVKD. The CDR3 nucleotides read TGTGCCGTCCTAGCGGAAGCCAAAAACATTCAGTACTTC. This gives the protein CAVLAEAKNIQYF.

This rearrangement joins TRBV11-2 to TRBJ2-7; unclear D gene. Trimming shortened V by 4 bases and J by 2 bases, and 12 bases separated the two germline ends. The CDR3 is 14 amino acids. Per germline, CDR1 SGHAT and CDR2 FQNNGV. Written as DNA, the CDR3 is TGTGCCAGCAGCTCTGTCCCGAGACCCTACGAGCAGTACTTC. It yields the protein CASSSVPRPYEQYF.

This clonotype was picked up a small number of times. V is TRBV12-3 or TRBV12-4 and J is TRBJ1-5; no firm D call. Trimming took 2 bases from V and 3 from J, leaving 8 bases between them. There are 14 residues in the CDR3. CDR3 coding DNA: TGTGCCAGCAGTTTACGAGGCCCCAATCAGCCCCAGCATTTT. Protein sequence: CASSLRGPNQPQHF.

This clonotype was seen at least ten times. V is TRBV20-1 and J is TRBJ1-2; D gene uncertain. CDR3 length: 12 amino acids. The V gene lost 0 bases and the J gene lost 9 bases, with 11 bases spanning the gap. CDR1 and CDR2 from the germline V gene are DFQATT and SNEGSKA (reference sequence). This chain's CDR3 is CSARDSASRYTF. CDR3 nucleotide sequence: TGCAGTGCTAGAGATTCGGCGTCTCGCTACACCTTC.